This T cell receptor (beta chain) was retrieved from a study of T cells in Graves' hyperthyroidism and ophthalmopathy. Overall study: The authors collected peripheral blood at initial diagnosis, before any treatment.

What was amplified from RNA transcripts were TCR beta CDR3 regions. HTBI primers drove first-round RT-PCR of the TCR CDR3. One entry per CDR3 protein, called by TCRdb with MiXCR from the multiplex PCR reads. Here the sample spans 500,000 to 650,000 distinct CDR3 sequences, roughly 15% being singletons. The CDR3 spans 14 residues. The germline gives CDR1 MNHEY, CDR2 SVGEGT. V was pared by 7 bases and J by 3 bases, with 9 bases of the junction left unmatched. The gene calls are TRBV6-2 or TRBV6-3 and TRBJ2-7, with 7 bases aligning to TRBD1. This clonotype was obtained from a woman aged 45-65 years with Graves' ophthalmopathy. Sequenced material: blood. The CDR3 bases are TGTGCCAGCACTTTACAGGGGATTCTCTACGAGCAGTACTTC. It yields the protein CASTLQGILYEQYF.